This TCR beta chain was found in a study of T cell responses to AZD1222 COVID-19 vaccine. Regarding the study as a whole: Regions 160-218 and 743-854 dominated among vaccine-associated CD4 TCRs spanning spike. A rise in Spike-specific TCR breadth and depth followed two AZD1222 doses.

This CDR3 contains 14 residues. Per germline, CDR1 MNHEY and CDR2 SMNVEV (reference sequence). The method was immunoSEQ multiplex PCR; TCRdb's version includes in-frame clones alone and lacks a portion of them. The sample holds some 130,000 clones, approximately 84% seen once. In the case of this clone: Its specificity is not known. The junction shows a germline mismatch at one end, possibly a read error.

The V call is TRBV27, the J call TRBJ1-2; D uncertain. Sequences were derived from peripheral blood, sampled on day 0 of AZD1222 vaccination. The clonotype originates from an adult in good health. The CDR3 protein is CASSRAEKGSGFSF. CDR3 in DNA: TGTGCCAGCAGCCGGGCTGAAAAGGGTTCTGGTTTCTCCTTC.